This T cell receptor (beta chain) comes out of a study of blood T cell repertoires in COVID-19. Using immunoSEQ multiplex PCR, the repertoire was profiled, and TCRdb retains in-frame clones only, with some absent. The sample shows 250,000 to 300,000 clones, 86% of them seen only once. The CDR3 has 14 amino acids. Germline V lookup: CDR1 LGHNA, CDR2 YNFKEQ. Deletions cut 4 bases from V and 3 bases from J, with 10 bases between. The table lists this clone with a count of one. J is TRBJ2-1 and V is TRBV4-2; tentative D call: TRBD2 (6 bases). The specimen was peripheral blood. The clonotype comes from a man between 18 and 35 years old with active or convalescent COVID-19. CDR3 in DNA: TGTGCCAGCAGCCCGGGAGCGTTCTACAATGAGCAGTTCTTC. Residues: CASSPGAFYNEQFF.